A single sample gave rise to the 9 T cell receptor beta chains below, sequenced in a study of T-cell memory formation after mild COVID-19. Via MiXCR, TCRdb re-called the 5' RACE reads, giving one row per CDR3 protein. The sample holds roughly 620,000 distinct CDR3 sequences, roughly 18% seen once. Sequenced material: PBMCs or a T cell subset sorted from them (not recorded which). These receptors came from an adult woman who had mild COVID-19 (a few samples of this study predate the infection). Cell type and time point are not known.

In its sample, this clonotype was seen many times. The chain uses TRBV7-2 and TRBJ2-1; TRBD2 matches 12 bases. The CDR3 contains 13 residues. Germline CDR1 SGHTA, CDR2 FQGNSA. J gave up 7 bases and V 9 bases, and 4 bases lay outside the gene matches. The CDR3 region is CASRLAGVNEQFF. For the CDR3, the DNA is TGTGCCAGTAGACTAGCGGGGGTGAATGAGCAGTTCTTC.

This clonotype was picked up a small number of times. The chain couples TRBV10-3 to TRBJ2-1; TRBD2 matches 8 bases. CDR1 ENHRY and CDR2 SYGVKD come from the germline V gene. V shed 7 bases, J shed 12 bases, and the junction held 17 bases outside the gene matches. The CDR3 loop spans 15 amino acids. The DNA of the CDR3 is TGTGCCATCACAGCGGGAGTGTCCAATCCAGTCGGGCAGTTCTTC. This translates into CAITAGVSNPVGQFF.

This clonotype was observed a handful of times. CDR3 residues: CSALPHQSSASEQFF. Here the CDR3 DNA reads TGCAGTGCCCTTCCGCACCAATCTAGCGCTAGTGAGCAGTTCTTC. This sequence joins TRBV20-1 and TRBJ2-1, with a tentative D call TRBD2 (6 bases). The ends were cut back, 6 bases at V and 9 bases at J, with 24 bases in the middle. The germline gives CDR1 DFQATT, CDR2 SNEGSKA (reference sequence). The CDR3 extends over 15 amino acids.

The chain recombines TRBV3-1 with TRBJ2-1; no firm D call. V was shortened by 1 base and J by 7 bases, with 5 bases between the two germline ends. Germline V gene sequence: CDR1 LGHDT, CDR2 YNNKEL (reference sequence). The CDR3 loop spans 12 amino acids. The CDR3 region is CASSQVVNEQFF. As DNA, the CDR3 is TGTGCCAGCAGCCAAGTTGTTAATGAGCAGTTCTTC.

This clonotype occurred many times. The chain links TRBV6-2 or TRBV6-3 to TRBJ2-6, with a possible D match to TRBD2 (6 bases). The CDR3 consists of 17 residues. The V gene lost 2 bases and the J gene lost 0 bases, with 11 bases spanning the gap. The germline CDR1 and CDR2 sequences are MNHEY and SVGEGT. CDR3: CASSYGGSASGANVLTF. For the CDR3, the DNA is TGTGCCAGCAGTTACGGAGGGAGTGCCTCTGGGGCCAACGTCCTGACTTTC.

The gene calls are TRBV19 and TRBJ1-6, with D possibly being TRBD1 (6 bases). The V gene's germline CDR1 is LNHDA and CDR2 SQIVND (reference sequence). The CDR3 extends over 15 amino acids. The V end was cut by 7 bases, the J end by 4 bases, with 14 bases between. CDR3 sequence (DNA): TGTGCCAGTATCCAGGACAGCCAGTATAATTCACCCCTCCACTTT. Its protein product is CASIQDSQYNSPLHF. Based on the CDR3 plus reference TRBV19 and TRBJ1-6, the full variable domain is DGGITQSPKYLFRKEGQNVTLSCEQNLNHDAMYWYRQDPGQGLRLIYYSQIVNDFQKGDIAEGYSVSREKKESFPLTVTSAQKNPTAFYLCASIQDSQYNSPLHFGNGTRLTVT.

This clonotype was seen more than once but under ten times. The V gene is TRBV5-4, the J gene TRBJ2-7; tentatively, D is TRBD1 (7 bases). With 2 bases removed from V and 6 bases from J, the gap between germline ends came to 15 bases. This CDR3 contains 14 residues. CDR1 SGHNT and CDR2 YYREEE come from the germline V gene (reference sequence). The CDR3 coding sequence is TGTGCCAGCAGCTTCGGACAGGCCGGGGGCGAGCAGTACTTC. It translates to CASSFGQAGGEQYF.

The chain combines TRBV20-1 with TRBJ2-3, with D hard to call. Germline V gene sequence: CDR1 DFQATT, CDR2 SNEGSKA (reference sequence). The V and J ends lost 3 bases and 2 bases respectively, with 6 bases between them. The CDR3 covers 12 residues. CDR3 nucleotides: TGCAGTGCTAGGGACGTCACAGATACGCAGTATTTT. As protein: CSARDVTDTQYF.

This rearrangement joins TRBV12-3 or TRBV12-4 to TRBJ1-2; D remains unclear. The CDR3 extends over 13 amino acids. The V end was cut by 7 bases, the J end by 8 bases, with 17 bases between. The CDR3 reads CASKLLGFWGYTF. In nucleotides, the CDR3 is TGTGCCAGCAAACTTTTGGGATTCTGGGGCTACACCTTC.